This T cell receptor (beta chain) derives from a study of CD4 T cells in relation to SARS-CoV-2 and coronaviruses. Study in general: PBMCs were cultured with antigen for roughly nine days before TCR beta sequencing. Crossreactive spike epitopes shared across donors were mapped to their HLA restriction.

The V end lost 1 base, the J end lost 7 bases, and 10 bases lay between the germline ends. The CDR3 runs 13 residues. Germline V lookup: CDR1 MGHDK, CDR2 SYGVNS. A remark on this clone: What it binds is not known.

The assay was immunoSEQ multiplex PCR, and TCRdb's table has in-frame clones only and misses some. The repertoire holds 15,000 to 20,000 clones, with approximately 81% as singletons. CD4+ T cells from unexposed donors were obtained before the COVID-19 pandemic (2011-2018). CD4+ T cells were isolated from the cells after nine to eleven days of culture. The J gene is TRBJ1-2, the V gene TRBV25-1; D gene ambiguous. This TCR was recovered from a human donor in good health. The specimen sequenced was CD4+ T cells from PBMCs, cultured in vitro. The CDR3 loop reads CASSEWGMGGYTF. The CDR3 region has the DNA TGTGCCAGCAGTGAATGGGGAATGGGTGGCTACACCTTC.